The T cell receptor beta chain described here comes from a study of T cell responses to AZD1222 COVID-19 vaccine. Study-wide points: Donors were mostly white British, more females; clonal diversity possibly underestimated. Unmutated variant regions are reportedly targeted by nearly half of spike-specific TCRs.

Some second doses came at about 4 weeks and others at about 12 weeks; these were pooled. V was pared by 0 bases and J by 4 bases, with 6 bases between. The CDR3 has 13 residues. Germline CDR1 and CDR2: ENHRY and SYGVKD. Points on this clone: The target antigen is unknown.

Repertoires were generated with immunoSEQ multiplex PCR, while TCRdb's copy carries only in-frame clones and drops some. Of around 140,000 clones in the sample, roughly 90% were seen once. The chain combines TRBV10-3 with TRBJ1-2, with D hard to call. Sequencing was performed on peripheral blood, taken 28 days after the second AZD1222 dose. The clonotype originates from an adult who received the AZD1222 COVID-19 vaccine. CDR3: CAISESGGYGYTF. The CDR3 DNA is TGTGCCATCAGTGAGTCGGGTGGCTATGGCTACACCTTC.